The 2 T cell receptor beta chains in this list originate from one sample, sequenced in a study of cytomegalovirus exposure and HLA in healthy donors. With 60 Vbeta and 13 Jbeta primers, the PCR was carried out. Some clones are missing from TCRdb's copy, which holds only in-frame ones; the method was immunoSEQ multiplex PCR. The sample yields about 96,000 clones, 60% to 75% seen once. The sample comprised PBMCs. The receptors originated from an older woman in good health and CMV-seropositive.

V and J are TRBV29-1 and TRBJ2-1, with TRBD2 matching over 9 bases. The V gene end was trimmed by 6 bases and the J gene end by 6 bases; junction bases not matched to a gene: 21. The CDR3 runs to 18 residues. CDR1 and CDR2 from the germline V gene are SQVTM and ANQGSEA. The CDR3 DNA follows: TGCAGCGTCTCCGGGACTAGCTTTCGCCAACCTATCACCAATGAGCAGTTCTTC. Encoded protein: CSVSGTSFRQPITNEQFF.

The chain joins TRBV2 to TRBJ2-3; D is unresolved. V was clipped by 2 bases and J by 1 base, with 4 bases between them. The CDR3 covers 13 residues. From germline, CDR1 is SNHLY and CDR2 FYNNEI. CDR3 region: CASSESRTDTQYF. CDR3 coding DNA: TGTGCCAGCAGTGAAAGCCGCACAGATACGCAGTATTTT.